The clone carrying this T cell receptor (beta chain) has only a few counts. Its antigen is not known. The data were taken from a study of CD8+ T cells in alopecia areata. Overall study context: Tofacitinib was given for 6 to 18 months, then stopped for 6 months.

Treatment defined: oral pan-JAK inhibitor, 5-10 mg twice daily. Collected material from alopecia areata patients comprised lesional scalp punch biopsies and peripheral blood. General study points: Higher clonality and more expanded CD8+ clones appeared in lesional than normal scalp.

Germline CDR1 LNHNV, CDR2 YYDKDF (reference sequence). This CDR3 comprises 12 residues. V was shortened by 1 base and J by 10 bases, with 11 bases between the two germline ends. RNA extraction and reverse transcription yielded cDNA as sequencing template. TCRdb keeps only in-frame clones here, not all; method: immunoSEQ multiplex PCR. The sample includes 150,000 to 200,000 clones, 60% seen only once; the top ten take 1%. This TCR was sampled from a human donor with alopecia areata. Sequenced here: CD4+ T cells sorted from blood, sampled at week 24, from a patient treated with tofacitinib. The chain links TRBV15 to TRBJ2-7; no clear D. Here the CDR3 DNA reads TGTGCCACCAGCAGAGGGGCCAAGGATCAGTACTTC. Translation gives CATSRGAKDQYF.